This TCR beta chain is from a study of OX40 agonist ivuxolimab in advanced cancers. The repertoire was sequenced with immunoSEQ multiplex PCR; TCRdb's copy has only in-frame clones and lacks some. Here the sample spans over 20,000 clones, 75% to 85% being singletons. Trimming took 3 bases from V and 6 from J, leaving 13 bases between them. CDR1 and CDR2 (germline): MDHEN, SYDVKM. This CDR3 comprises 14 residues. The source was CD4+ or CD8+ T cells sorted from blood, collected in a trial of the OX40 agonist ivuxolimab. The sequence was collected from an adult with an advanced solid tumor such as melanoma, head and neck, liver or kidney cancer. This rearrangement joins TRBV28 to TRBJ2-3; D not certain. CDR3 region: CASSLGSLGDTQYF. CDR3 DNA sequence: TGTGCCAGCAGTTTGGGCTCCCTCGGGGATACGCAGTATTTT.